The 23 T cell receptor beta chains listed next were all sequenced from one sample in a study of cytomegalovirus exposure and HLA in healthy donors. The PCR employed 60 Vbeta primers together with 13 Jbeta primers. TCRdb's copy holds only in-frame clones and misses some; the assay was immunoSEQ multiplex PCR. The sample has about 110,000 clones; 60% to 75% are singletons. Sequences were obtained from PBMCs. The source of these receptors is a male donor in good health and CMV-seropositive.

This clone was seen once. The chain couples TRBV25-1 to TRBJ1-3; possibly TRBD1 for D (5 bases). The V gene's germline CDR1 is MGHDK and CDR2 SYGVNS. This CDR3 comprises 13 residues. Trimming removed 3 bases at V and 2 bases at J, with 5 bases between. CDR3 protein: CASSDRAGNTIYF. As DNA, the CDR3 is TGTGCCAGCAGTGACAGGGCTGGAAACACCATATATTTT.

This clone has a single count. V gene TRBV6-1 combines with J gene TRBJ1-1; D is perhaps TRBD1 (5 bases). CDR3 length: 13 amino acids. V was clipped by 8 bases and J by 1 base, with 11 bases between them. CDR1 and CDR2 from the germline V gene are MNHNS and SASEGT. The CDR3 DNA reads TGTGCCAGCCGACAGACCGGGAACACTGAAGCTTTCTTT. Its protein is CASRQTGNTEAFF.

This chain joins TRBV7-8 and TRBJ1-2; D possibly corresponds to TRBD1 (6 bases). CDR1 and CDR2 (germline): SGHVS, FQNEAQ. The CDR3 is 14 amino acids. The V end lost 2 bases, the J end lost 7 bases, and 14 bases lay between the germline ends. The CDR3 nucleotides read TGTGCCAGCAGCTTATCCCGCAGGGGATCTGGCTACACCTTC. Its protein product is CASSLSRRGSGYTF.

This sequence joins TRBV4-1 and TRBJ2-1; TRBD2 is a possible D gene (6 bases). The V gene lost 3 bases and the J gene lost 2 bases, with 14 bases spanning the gap. CDR1 MGHRA and CDR2 YSYEKL come from the germline V gene. This CDR3 comprises 16 residues. Here the CDR3 reads CASSHTSRSPYNEQFF. For the CDR3, the DNA is TGCGCCAGCAGCCACACTAGCAGGAGCCCCTACAATGAGCAGTTCTTC.

V gene TRBV7-2 combines with J gene TRBJ2-3, with D possibly TRBD2 on 5 matching bases. Germline-derived CDR1 and CDR2 are SGHTA and FQGNSA. V shed 0 bases and J shed 5 bases, with 9 bases lying between them. The CDR3 has 14 residues. The CDR3 region has the DNA TGTGCCAGCAGCTTAGCGGGAGACCGAGATACGCAGTATTTT. It yields the protein CASSLAGDRDTQYF.

The chain joins TRBV6-4 to TRBJ2-1, with 8 bases identical to TRBD2. CDR1 is MRHNA and CDR2 is SNTAGT in the germline V gene. The CDR3 contains 17 residues. The trim removed 3 bases at V and 5 bases at J, leaving 12 bases unmatched. The DNA of the CDR3 is TGTGCCAGCAGTGAATTTGGGACTAGTCCCTCGAACAATGAGCAGTTCTTC. It yields the protein CASSEFGTSPSNNEQFF.

The gene calls are TRBV6-1 and TRBJ2-3; D perhaps matches TRBD1 (5 bases). In germline, CDR1 is MNHNS, CDR2 SASEGT. The CDR3 has 15 amino acids. The V end lost 3 bases, the J end lost 0 bases, and 10 bases lay between the germline ends. CDR3 loop: CASSDRQPSTDTQYF. CDR3 DNA sequence: TGTGCCAGCAGTGACCGACAGCCTAGCACAGATACGCAGTATTTT.

The rearrangement uses TRBV7-3 and TRBJ2-6; D is perhaps TRBD2 (5 bases). V gave up 6 bases and J gave up 3 bases, with 12 bases separating them. Germline values: CDR1 SGHTA, CDR2 FQGTGA. The CDR3 loop spans 15 amino acids. The CDR3 loop is CASSVGSGGANVLTF. For the CDR3, the DNA is TGTGCCAGCAGTGTAGGGAGTGGTGGGGCCAACGTCCTGACTTTC.

This clone was seen just once. The rearrangement joins TRBV6-1 to TRBJ2-7; tentatively, D is TRBD2 (5 bases). V was clipped by 4 bases and J by 0 bases, with 7 bases between them. The CDR3 has 13 amino acids. Germline CDR1 MNHNS, CDR2 SASEGT. The CDR3 DNA reads TGTGCCAGCAGTGTGGAGGACTCCTACGAGCAGTACTTC. The encoded protein is CASSVEDSYEQYF.

This chain links TRBV7-9 with TRBJ2-7, with D possibly TRBD1 on 5 matching bases. Germline V CDR1 and CDR2: SEHNR, FQNEAQ (reference sequence). This CDR3 has 13 residues. Between the trimmed V and J ends, which lost 6 bases and 5 bases, there was a span of 14 bases. The CDR3 here is CASSSRAIDEQYF. Here the CDR3 DNA reads TGTGCCAGCAGTTCCAGGGCAATAGACGAGCAGTACTTC.

This chain links TRBV27 with TRBJ1-5; 8 nucleotides align to TRBD1. The germline V gene encodes CDR1 MNHEY and CDR2 SMNVEV (reference sequence). The CDR3 consists of 16 residues. V shed 2 bases and J 1 base; nucleotides not matched to a gene: 4. The CDR3 DNA sequence: TGTGCCAGCAGTTTAACAGGGGGTAGGAGCAATCAGCCCCAGCATTTT. Its translation: CASSLTGGRSNQPQHF.

V gene TRBV7-3 combines with J gene TRBJ2-7; 8 nucleotides align to TRBD1. The CDR3 contains 16 residues. V shed 2 bases, J shed 3 bases, and the junction held 9 bases outside the gene matches. In germline, CDR1 is SGHTA, CDR2 FQGTGA. CDR3 coding DNA: TGTGCCAGCAGCTTATTAGACAGGGGTGTGGACTACGAGCAGTACTTC. Translated, it gives CASSLLDRGVDYEQYF.

This rearrangement joins TRBV19 to TRBJ2-4, with D perhaps matching TRBD2 (6 bases). The V gene lost 6 bases and the J gene lost 2 bases, with 8 bases spanning the gap. This CDR3 contains 13 residues. Germline values: CDR1 LNHDA, CDR2 SQIVND (reference sequence). In DNA form, the CDR3 reads TGTGCCAGTAGGGAGGGGCCCAAAAACATTCAGTACTTC. This gives the protein CASREGPKNIQYF. Filled out from reference TRBV19 and TRBJ2-4, the complete variable domain reads DGGITQSPKYLFRKEGQNVTLSCEQNLNHDAMYWYRQDPGQGLRLIYYSQIVNDFQKGDIAEGYSVSREKKESFPLTVTSAQKNPTAFYLCASREGPKNIQYFGAGTRLSVL.

The rearrangement uses TRBV28 and TRBJ1-5, with 9 bases matching TRBD1. The CDR3 is 15 amino acids. J gave up 6 bases and V 7 bases, and 10 bases lay outside the gene matches. Germline V gives CDR1 MDHEN, CDR2 SYDVKM. The CDR3 reads CASIRQGVGSQPQHF. The DNA for the CDR3 is TGTGCCAGCATACGACAGGGGGTTGGGAGTCAGCCCCAGCATTTT.

The chain links TRBV30 to TRBJ1-4; TRBD1 matches 8 bases. Per germline, CDR1 GTSNPN and CDR2 SVGIG (reference sequence). The CDR3 runs 14 residues. J lost 5 bases, V lost 0 bases, and 2 bases had no gene match. This chain's CDR3 is CAWSVSGGNEKLFF. CDR3 bases: TGTGCCTGGAGTGTATCAGGGGGCAATGAAAAACTGTTTTTT.

V gene TRBV18 combines with J gene TRBJ1-3; D call uncertain. CDR3 length: 13 residues. Germline assignment: CDR1 KGHSH and CDR2 LQKENI. V gave up 2 bases and J gave up 2 bases, with 4 bases separating them. CDR3 region: CASSPAAGNTIYF. DNA for the CDR3: TGTGCCAGCTCACCAGCGGCTGGAAACACCATATATTTT.

The J gene is TRBJ2-7, the V gene TRBV21-1; no check of the table's D call, TRBD2, against the DNA was made. TRBV21-1 is a known pseudogene. The CDR3 has 13 amino acids. The CDR3 here is CASSKGGHSGQYF. The CDR3 bases are TGTGCCAGCAGCAAAGGCGGCCACTCCGGGCAGTACTTC.

The V call is TRBV18, the J call TRBJ2-7; 11 bases match TRBD1. CDR3 length: 14 residues. Germline assignment: CDR1 KGHSH and CDR2 LQKENI. V gave up 3 bases and J gave up 3 bases; unmatched junction bases: 1. As DNA, the CDR3 is TGTGCCAGCTCACCTGGGACAGGGGGCTACGAGCAGTACTTC. Translation: CASSPGTGGYEQYF.

The chain carries TRBV7-9 and TRBJ1-1; D is undetermined. The germline V and J ends were trimmed by 5 bases and 7 bases, with 14 bases remaining between them. Per the germline V gene, CDR1 is SEHNR and CDR2 is FQNEAQ (reference sequence). The CDR3 sequence is 13 residues long. The CDR3 reads CASSPPESFEAFF. CDR3 DNA sequence: TGTGCCAGCAGCCCACCGGAGAGCTTTGAAGCTTTCTTT.

The chain carries TRBV28 and TRBJ2-2; 12 nucleotides align to TRBD2. CDR1 is MDHEN and CDR2 is SYDVKM in the germline V gene. The CDR3 runs to 17 residues. V shed 7 bases and J 0 bases; nucleotides not matched to a gene: 6. CDR3 region: CASTGTSGGPNTGELFF. CDR3 bases: TGTGCCAGCACCGGCACTAGCGGGGGGCCGAACACCGGGGAGCTGTTTTTT.

The gene calls are TRBV6-5 and TRBJ2-3; a weak D match, TRBD2 (5 bases). The germline gives CDR1 MNHEY, CDR2 SVGAGI. The CDR3 spans 16 residues. V was cut by 0 bases and J by 3 bases, with 13 bases left in between. Here the CDR3 DNA reads TGTGCCAGCAGTTACTCGAATCTAGCCCAAACAGATACGCAGTATTTT. Protein: CASSYSNLAQTDTQYF.

In this sample, this clone turned up a few times. The V call is TRBV4-3, the J call TRBJ1-1, with TRBD1 matching 7 bases. V gave up 0 bases and J gave up 0 bases; unmatched junction bases: 19. Germline values: CDR1 LGHNA, CDR2 YSLEER. CDR3 size: 21 residues. The CDR3 nucleotides read TGCGCCAGCAGCCAAGATCACCCATACGGAGGGGGCAGGGCTATGAACACTGAAGCTTTCTTT. It translates to CASSQDHPYGGGRAMNTEAFF.

This chain links TRBV28 with TRBJ2-1, with D tentatively TRBD1 (6 bases). The CDR3 has 14 amino acids. CDR1 is MDHEN and CDR2 is SYDVKM in the germline V gene. The ends were cut back, 6 bases at V and 12 bases at J, with 21 bases in the middle. Written as DNA, the CDR3 is TGTGCCAGCAGCCAGGGGTCACCCCCCTACGTGCAGTTCTTC. Amino acids: CASSQGSPPYVQFF. Complete variable domain (other parts from reference TRBV28 and TRBJ2-1): DVKVTQSSRYLVKRTGEKVFLECVQDMDHENMFWYRQDPGLGLRLIYFSYDVKMKEKGDIPEGYSVSREKKERFSLILESASTNQTSMYLCASSQGSPPYVQFFGPGTRLTVL.